A single sample gave rise to the 29 T cell receptor beta chains below, sequenced in a study of cytomegalovirus exposure and HLA in healthy donors. A multiplex PCR was run with 60 Vbeta primers and 13 Jbeta primers. This table comes from immunoSEQ multiplex PCR, and its TCRdb copy is limited to in-frame clones, with some not included. The repertoire holds about 280,000 clones, with about 90% as singletons. The sequenced sample consisted of PBMCs. These receptors were taken from a woman between 18 and 30 years old in good health and CMV-seronegative.

V is TRBV5-1 and J is TRBJ1-5; 7 positions match TRBD1. Trimming removed 4 bases from V and 3 bases from J; junction bases left unmatched: 7. The CDR3 loop spans 15 amino acids. CDR1 and CDR2 (germline): SGHRS, YFSETQ. Here the CDR3 reads CASSMSGGFNQPQHF. The CDR3 coding sequence is TGCGCCAGCAGCATGTCAGGGGGGTTCAATCAGCCCCAGCATTTT.

This sequence joins TRBV7-9 and TRBJ1-2; the match to TRBD1 covers 10 bases. This CDR3 region has 16 residues. The trim removed 4 bases at V and 1 base at J, leaving 6 bases unmatched. The germline CDR1 and CDR2 sequences are SEHNR and FQNEAQ (reference sequence). The CDR3, as DNA: TGTGCCAGCAGCTCTCCCGGGACAGGGGATAACTATGGCTACACCTTC. Residues: CASSSPGTGDNYGYTF.

The chain couples TRBV2 to TRBJ1-2; D gene ambiguous. CDR1 SNHLY and CDR2 FYNNEI come from the germline V gene. The CDR3 is 13 amino acids. Trimming pared 5 bases from V and 0 bases from J, leaving 7 bases between. In nucleotides, the CDR3 is TGTGCCAGCAGTCCGTCCGCTAACTATGGCTACACCTTC. Residues: CASSPSANYGYTF.

The chain has TRBV5-1 and TRBJ2-1; D is perhaps TRBD1 (5 bases). Between the trimmed V and J ends, which lost 0 bases and 8 bases, there was a span of 12 bases. Germline CDR1 reads SGHRS; CDR2 reads YFSETQ. This CDR3 contains 14 residues. The CDR3 bases are TGCGCCAGCAGCTTGGACAGGCCTAAAGATGAGCAGTTCTTC. Encoded protein: CASSLDRPKDEQFF.

The rearrangement uses TRBV7-8 and TRBJ2-3; the match to TRBD2 covers 9 bases. CDR1 is SGHVS and CDR2 is FQNEAQ in the germline V gene. There are 15 residues in the CDR3. V was clipped by 3 bases and J by 3 bases; unmatched bases: 4. This CDR3 is CASSLRRGGTDTQYF. CDR3 DNA: TGTGCCAGCAGCTTGAGGCGGGGGGGAACAGATACGCAGTATTTT.

The rearrangement links TRBV6-1 to TRBJ1-2; D gene ambiguous. V was cut by 3 bases and J by 4 bases, with 6 bases left in between. The CDR3 runs 12 residues. Germline V gene lookup returns CDR1 MNHNS and CDR2 SASEGT. This chain's CDR3 is CASSDFLYGYTF. As DNA, the CDR3 is TGTGCCAGCAGTGATTTTCTCTATGGCTACACCTTC.

This clone was seen a handful of times. The chain has TRBV7-7 and TRBJ2-1, with no clear D. Germline CDR1 reads SSHAT; CDR2 reads FNYEAQ (reference sequence). This CDR3 spans 13 amino acids. V was clipped by 4 bases and J by 5 bases, with 9 bases between them. The DNA of the CDR3 is TGTGCCAGCAGCTCCATGGTAGACAATGAGCAGTTCTTC. It is translated as CASSSMVDNEQFF. Full variable domain (remainder filled in from reference TRBV7-7 and TRBJ2-1): GAGVSQSPRYKVTKRGQDVTLRCDPISSHATLYWYQQALGQGPEFLTYFNYEAQPDKSGLPSDRFSAERPEGSISTLTIQRTEQRDSAMYRCASSSMVDNEQFFGPGTRLTVL.

This chain links TRBV6-1 with TRBJ1-1; TRBD1 matches at 10 bases. The V gene end was trimmed by 5 bases and the J gene end by 7 bases; junction bases not matched to a gene: 7. Per the germline V gene, CDR1 is MNHNS and CDR2 is SASEGT. The CDR3 extends over 14 amino acids. CDR3 sequence: CASSWDRGNFEAFF. The CDR3 DNA follows: TGTGCCAGCAGTTGGGACAGGGGAAACTTTGAAGCTTTCTTT.

The chain recombines TRBV5-1 with TRBJ2-1; 8 bases match TRBD2. Trimming took 6 bases from V and 2 from J; bases not matched to a gene: 7. Looked up from germline, CDR1 is SGHRS and CDR2 is YFSETQ. This CDR3 has 15 amino acids. In DNA form, the CDR3 reads TGCGCCAGCAATCGCCCGGGGGGGGCCTACAATGAGCAGTTCTTC. It codes for CASNRPGGAYNEQFF. The full variable domain, rest sourced from reference TRBV5-1 and TRBJ2-1, is KAGVTQTPRYLIKTRGQQVTLSCSPISGHRSVSWYQQTPGQGLQFLFEYFSETQRNKGNFPGRFSGRQFSNSRSEMNVSTLELGDSALYLCASNRPGGAYNEQFFGPGTRLTVL.

The rearrangement links TRBV18 to TRBJ1-3; 7 positions match TRBD1. Germline trimming cut 4 bases from V and 4 bases from J; bases unmatched to any gene: 7. The length of the CDR3 is 15 residues. The germline V gene encodes CDR1 KGHSH and CDR2 LQKENI. CDR3 in DNA: TGTGCCAGCTCACGAACAGGGGTCAGCGGAAACACCATATATTTT. Translating gives CASSRTGVSGNTIYF.

About this clone: Additional DNA sequences in this sample encode the identical CDR3. The rearrangement joins TRBV5-1 to TRBJ2-1, with D hard to call. Trimming removed 4 bases at V and 5 bases at J, with 4 bases between. Germline V gene data show CDR1 as SGHRS and CDR2 as YFSETQ. This CDR3 comprises 11 residues. As DNA, the CDR3 is TGCGCCAGCAGCCCCAACAATGAGCAGTTCTTC. It is translated as CASSPNNEQFF.

This chain uses TRBV10-3 with TRBJ2-3, with a weak D call TRBD1 (6 bases). V was cut by 5 bases and J by 4 bases, with 19 bases left in between. Per germline, CDR1 ENHRY and CDR2 SYGVKD. This CDR3 is 16 amino acids long. The CDR3 DNA sequence: TGTGCCATCAGTTTAACAGGGTTAGGAATAGCAGATACGCAGTATTTT. It encodes CAISLTGLGIADTQYF.

The chain uses TRBV5-6 and TRBJ2-3, with 8 bases matching TRBD1. Germline loops: CDR1 SGHDT, CDR2 YYEEEE. J was trimmed by 4 bases and V by 4 bases; bases with no gene match: 5. The CDR3 totals 14 residues. The CDR3 DNA sequence: TGTGCCAGCAGCCCCGGACAGGGTTCAGATACGCAGTATTTT. Protein: CASSPGQGSDTQYF.

The V and J genes are TRBV15 and TRBJ1-4; 7 bases fit TRBD1. Germline assignment: CDR1 LNHNV and CDR2 YYDKDF (reference sequence). The junction had 6 bases not matched to a gene; V was cut back by 1 base and J by 7 bases. CDR3 length equals 15 residues. Here the CDR3 reads CATSRVRDRIEKLFF. The CDR3 DNA reads TGTGCCACCAGCAGAGTCCGGGACAGAATTGAAAAACTGTTTTTT.

The chain has TRBV30 and TRBJ2-7, with 9 bases lining up with TRBD2. The CDR3 is 15 amino acids. Germline V lookup: CDR1 GTSNPN, CDR2 SVGIG (reference sequence). The V gene end was trimmed by 2 bases and the J gene end by 0 bases; junction bases not matched to a gene: 5. Written as DNA, the CDR3 is TGTGCCTGGAGTACCGGACTAGCGAGCTCCTACGAGCAGTACTTC. It specifies CAWSTGLASSYEQYF.

This chain joins TRBV11-2 and TRBJ2-7; 8 nucleotides align to TRBD1. The CDR3 is made up of 13 amino acids. Germline V lookup: CDR1 SGHAT, CDR2 FQNNGV. Unmatched junction bases numbered 3, after V lost 5 bases and J lost 3 bases. CDR3 bases: TGTGCCAGCAGCCCGGGACAGGACTACGAGCAGTACTTC. Its translation is CASSPGQDYEQYF.

This clone was seen a few times. The junction departs from germline at one end; a sequencing error may be responsible. The chain has TRBV7-9 and TRBJ1-2, with TRBD1 matching 7 bases. Germline values: CDR1 SEHNR, CDR2 FQNEAQ (reference sequence). This CDR3 is 16 amino acids long. For the CDR3, the DNA is TGTTCCAGCAGCTTAGCGACAGGGAATCGGATTAATGGCTACACCTTC. Encoded protein: CSSSLATGNRINGYTF.

The chain combines TRBV7-2 with TRBJ2-1; 7 bases match TRBD2. Germline lookup yields CDR1 SGHTA and CDR2 FQGNSA. This CDR3 region has 14 residues. V shed 7 bases, J shed 7 bases, and the junction held 10 bases outside the gene matches. CDR3 sequence reads: CASTPWRGWNEQFF. CDR3 sequence (DNA): TGTGCCAGCACCCCGTGGCGGGGGTGGAATGAGCAGTTCTTC.

Note on this clone: A junction boundary mismatches the germline segment, possibly from a read error. This chain connects TRBV5-1 to TRBJ1-1; 7 bases fit TRBD1. CDR1 and CDR2 (germline): SGHRS, YFSETQ. This CDR3 has 17 residues. CDR3 DNA: TGCGCCAGCAGCTGGACCCCTTCTCAGGGGGTGAATACTGAAGCTTTCTTT. Protein product: CASSWTPSQGVNTEAFF.

V and J are TRBV5-1 and TRBJ2-3, with D possibly matching TRBD2 (5 bases). The CDR3 covers 15 residues. CDR1 SGHRS and CDR2 YFSETQ come from the germline V gene. V lost 4 bases and J 2 bases, leaving 14 bases between the germline ends. CDR3 amino acids: CASSRPEGHTDTQYF. The CDR3 coding sequence is TGCGCCAGCAGCCGTCCTGAGGGCCACACAGATACGCAGTATTTT.

The rearrangement links TRBV5-5 to TRBJ2-1; D perhaps matches TRBD2 (6 bases). Trimming cost V 4 bases and J 9 bases, with 11 bases left between them. Germline V lookup: CDR1 SGHKS, CDR2 YYEKEE (reference sequence). This CDR3 comprises 12 residues. CDR3 DNA sequence: TGTGCCAGCAGCCCGGGGGTTACTGAGCAGTTCTTC. Its translation is CASSPGVTEQFF.

The chain employs TRBV28 and TRBJ2-7; 10 bases agree with TRBD2. The CDR3 sequence is 14 residues long. V dropped 2 bases and J dropped 5; count of bases not matched to a gene: 3. Germline V gene lookup returns CDR1 MDHEN and CDR2 SYDVKM. The CDR3 DNA follows: TGTGCCAGCAGTTTAATGGGACTAGCGAACGAGCAGTACTTC. It yields the protein CASSLMGLANEQYF.

This clone was seen more than once but under ten times. The chain uses TRBV5-1 and TRBJ1-2, with 7 bases matching TRBD1. Germline V gene data show CDR1 as SGHRS and CDR2 as YFSETQ. V lost 2 bases to trimming and J lost 5 bases; unmatched junction nucleotides: 3. The CDR3 is made up of 13 amino acids. The chain's CDR3 is CASSFRDSYGYTF. Written as DNA, the CDR3 is TGCGCCAGCAGCTTCCGGGACAGTTATGGCTACACCTTC.

CDR3 DNA sequence: TGTGCCAGCAGCTTAACAGGGTTTAACTATGGCTACACCTTC. Its protein product is CASSLTGFNYGYTF. The V gene is TRBV5-4, the J gene TRBJ1-2, with D possibly being TRBD1 (6 bases). The length of the CDR3 is 14 residues. The germline gives CDR1 SGHNT, CDR2 YYREEE (reference sequence). Trimming stripped 2 bases from V and 1 base from J, with 9 bases between.

The CDR3 here is CASRAGLATGELFF. The CDR3 nucleotides read TGTGCCAGCAGGGCCGGACTAGCTACCGGGGAGCTGTTTTTT. V gene TRBV6-5 combines with J gene TRBJ2-2; 8 bases align to TRBD2. In germline, CDR1 is MNHEY, CDR2 SVGAGI. Unmatched junction bases numbered 5, after V lost 6 bases and J lost 5 bases. The CDR3 has 14 residues.

The V call is TRBV20-1, the J call TRBJ1-2; D remains ambiguous. Per the germline V gene, CDR1 is DFQATT and CDR2 is SNEGSKA (reference sequence). The CDR3 loop spans 11 amino acids. The V end lost 7 bases, the J end lost 5 bases, and 11 bases lay between the germline ends. The CDR3 sequence: CSVPTGYGYTF. The DNA of the CDR3 is TGCAGTGTTCCGACGGGATATGGCTACACCTTC.

A remark on this clone: Germline is not matched at one junction end, which may reflect a read error. The CDR3 spells CSSSLGARREKLFF. The CDR3, as DNA: TGTTCCAGCAGCTTGGGGGCGAGGCGTGAAAAACTGTTTTTT. This chain links TRBV7-9 with TRBJ1-4; a weak D match, TRBD1 (6 bases). Germline V gene sequence: CDR1 SEHNR, CDR2 FQNEAQ (reference sequence). This CDR3 has 14 amino acids. Full variable domain (outside the CDR3, taken from reference TRBV7-9 and TRBJ1-4): DTGVSQNPRHKITKRGQNVTFRCDPISEHNRLYWYRQTLGQGPEFLTYFQNEAQLEKSRLLSDRFSAERPKGSFSTLEIQRTEQGDSAMYLCSSSLGARREKLFFGSGTQLSVL.

In nucleotides, the CDR3 is TGTGCCAGCTGCTCCCATCCCGGGACAGACAATGAGCAGTTCTTC. As protein: CASCSHPGTDNEQFF. The J gene is TRBJ2-1, the V gene TRBV11-3; TRBD1 aligns across 7 bases. CDR1 SGHNT and CDR2 YENEEA come from the germline V gene. V trimming: 8 bases; J trimming: 5 bases; junction bases outside the gene matches: 12. The CDR3 has 15 residues.

The rearrangement uses TRBV19 and TRBJ2-7; the match to TRBD2 covers 11 bases. Germline assignment: CDR1 LNHDA and CDR2 SQIVND (reference sequence). V was clipped by 7 bases and J by 2 bases; unmatched bases: 4. The CDR3 has 14 amino acids. The CDR3 reads CASTPSGGPYEQYF. CDR3 nucleotides: TGTGCCAGTACCCCTAGCGGGGGGCCCTACGAGCAGTACTTC.